The 29 T cell receptor beta chains in this list originate from one sample, sequenced in a study of T cells in Graves' hyperthyroidism and ophthalmopathy. The source material, RNA transcripts, was used to amplify TCR beta CDR3 regions. A first-round RT-PCR of the TCR CDR3 used the HTBI primer set. One entry per CDR3 protein, called by TCRdb with MiXCR from the multiplex PCR reads. The sample has fewer than 300,000 distinct CDR3 sequences, less than 30% seen once. The material sequenced was blood. Receptors originate from a man aged 40-55 years with Graves' hyperthyroidism that later progressed to Graves' ophthalmopathy.

This clonotype was recorded many times. This CDR3 is CASSLQGWTEAFF. The DNA of the CDR3 is TGCGCCAGCAGCTTACAGGGATGGACTGAAGCTTTCTTT. This chain links TRBV5-1 with TRBJ1-1, with D maybe TRBD1 (6 bases). Trimming stripped 2 bases from V and 5 bases from J, with 10 bases between. Germline CDR1 SGHRS, CDR2 YFSETQ. The CDR3 has 13 amino acids.

This clonotype was counted many times. The chain uses TRBV28 and TRBJ2-2, with D unresolved. CDR3 length equals 14 residues. Between the trimmed V and J ends, which lost 6 bases and 0 bases, there was a span of 8 bases. The V gene's germline CDR1 is MDHEN and CDR2 SYDVKM. The CDR3 DNA is TGTGCCAGCAGATCTACCGCGAACACCGGGGAGCTGTTTTTT. Translation: CASRSTANTGELFF.

This clonotype was seen repeatedly, ten times or more. The chain recombines TRBV11-2 with TRBJ2-7, with D perhaps TRBD2 (6 bases). CDR1 is SGHAT, CDR2 FQNNGV, per germline. Between the trimmed V and J ends, which lost 1 base and 2 bases, there was a span of 18 bases. The CDR3 spans 17 residues. Here the CDR3 reads CASSLVFLGTGTYEQYF. In DNA form, the CDR3 reads TGTGCCAGCAGCTTAGTTTTCTTGGGGACTGGGACCTACGAGCAGTACTTC.

This chain joins TRBV6-2 or TRBV6-3 and TRBJ1-2; unclear D gene. Trimming left V 4 bases short and J 0 bases short, with 9 bases between. The CDR3 is made up of 14 amino acids. The germline V gene has CDR1 MNHEY and CDR2 SVGEGT. The CDR3 loop reads CASSSDGANYGYTF. In DNA, the CDR3 is TGTGCCAGCAGTTCGGACGGCGCTAACTATGGCTACACCTTC.

This clonotype was seen many times. The chain has TRBV11-2 and TRBJ2-2, with a weak D call TRBD2 (5 bases). The CDR3 contains 15 residues. Germline CDR1 and CDR2: SGHAT and FQNNGV. Between the trimmed V and J ends, which lost 4 bases and 1 base, there was a span of 10 bases. The CDR3 nucleotides are TGTGCCAGCAGCTCCTGGGAGCGGAACACCGGGGAGCTGTTTTTT. Translating gives CASSSWERNTGELFF. The full variable domain, rest sourced from reference TRBV11-2 and TRBJ2-2, is EAGVAQSPRYKIIEKRQSVAFWCNPISGHATLYWYQQILGQGPKLLIQFQNNGVVDDSQLPKDRFSAERLKGVDSTLKIQPAKLEDSAVYLCASSSWERNTGELFFGEGSRLTVL.

This clonotype was seen many times. V is TRBV28 and J is TRBJ1-6, with a possible D match to TRBD1 (6 bases). V was pared by 6 bases and J by 0 bases, with 12 bases between. Germline V gene lookup returns CDR1 MDHEN and CDR2 SYDVKM. The CDR3 has 16 residues. CDR3 nucleotide sequence: TGTGCCAGCAGACCGACAGGTCGCTCCTATAATTCACCCCTCCACTTT. Its translation is CASRPTGRSYNSPLHF.

Many counts were recorded for this clonotype. V usage is TRBV2 and J usage is TRBJ1-5; D uncertain. The CDR3 contains 14 residues. Germline-derived CDR1 and CDR2 are SNHLY and FYNNEI. V lost 6 bases, J lost 2 bases, and 11 bases lay in between. CDR3 region: CASRLTLGNQPQHF. The CDR3 DNA reads as TGTGCCAGCAGGCTTACACTTGGCAATCAGCCCCAGCATTTT.

This clonotype was counted many times. The chain couples TRBV7-6 to TRBJ1-1; unclear D gene. Deletions cut 0 bases from V and 5 bases from J, with 16 bases between. CDR3 size: 16 residues. Per germline, CDR1 SGHVS and CDR2 FNYEAQ. Here the CDR3 DNA reads TGTGCCAGCAGCTTAGCGGAAGTAAGGCTGTGGACTGAAGCTTTCTTT. Its translation: CASSLAEVRLWTEAFF.

V gene TRBV5-1 combines with J gene TRBJ2-5, with D possibly called TRBD1 or TRBD2 (5 bases each). The V end was cut by 4 bases, the J end by 1 base, with 11 bases between. The germline V gene encodes CDR1 SGHRS and CDR2 YFSETQ. The CDR3 length is 14 residues. CDR3 bases: TGCGCCAGCAGCACGGGACGCAGCCAAGAGACCCAGTACTTC. Protein sequence: CASSTGRSQETQYF.

V usage is TRBV20-1 and J usage is TRBJ1-6; weak D call: TRBD1 (6 bases). V was pared by 0 bases and J by 10 bases, with 19 bases between. CDR1 and CDR2 (germline): DFQATT, SNEGSKA (reference sequence). The CDR3 length is 16 residues. The CDR3 loop is CSARDGERGAGSPLHF. DNA for the CDR3: TGCAGTGCTAGAGATGGTGAGCGGGGGGCGGGGTCACCCCTCCACTTT.

The gene calls are TRBV28 and TRBJ2-7; the D is unclear. Germline-derived CDR1 and CDR2 are MDHEN and SYDVKM. Trimming pared 4 bases from V and 4 bases from J, leaving 17 bases between. The CDR3 spans 15 residues. CDR3 in DNA: TGTGCCAGCAGTTCTCAAGCCGGGTTTCATTACGAGCAGTACTTC. Amino acid sequence: CASSSQAGFHYEQYF. Using reference TRBV28 and TRBJ2-7 for the parts outside the CDR3, the full variable domain is DVKVTQSSRYLVKRTGEKVFLECVQDMDHENMFWYRQDPGLGLRLIYFSYDVKMKEKGDIPEGYSVSREKKERFSLILESASTNQTSMYLCASSSQAGFHYEQYFGPGTRLTVT.

The V gene is TRBV6-1, the J gene TRBJ1-1; D is uncertain. Germline assignment: CDR1 MNHNS and CDR2 SASEGT. The CDR3 totals 17 residues. The V end lost 0 bases, the J end lost 1 base, and 15 bases lay between the germline ends. The CDR3 DNA follows: TGTGCCAGCAGTGAAGCTTTAACGCCCAGAAAGAACACTGAAGCTTTCTTT. Translation gives CASSEALTPRKNTEAFF.

This clonotype was seen at least ten times. The chain has TRBV7-9 and TRBJ2-5, with 9 bases matching TRBD2. Germline V lookup: CDR1 SEHNR, CDR2 FQNEAQ (reference sequence). J gave up 2 bases and V 1 base, and 5 bases lay outside the gene matches. This CDR3 comprises 16 residues. CDR3 region: CASSLERLAGQETQYF. The CDR3 bases are TGTGCCAGCAGCTTAGAACGGCTAGCGGGACAAGAGACCCAGTACTTC.

This clonotype has at least ten counts. The chain couples TRBV7-2 to TRBJ2-5, with D unclear. This CDR3 is built from 14 residues. CDR1 is SGHTA, CDR2 FQGNSA, per germline. V was shortened by 4 bases and J by 4 bases, with 13 bases between the two germline ends. CDR3: CASSSETPGETQYF. The CDR3 DNA reads TGTGCCAGCAGCTCGGAGACTCCCGGAGAGACCCAGTACTTC.

This clonotype showed up many times. The chain employs TRBV19 and TRBJ2-5; TRBD2 aligns across 13 bases. Per germline, CDR1 LNHDA and CDR2 SQIVND (reference sequence). This CDR3 is built from 19 residues. The ends lost 3 bases at V and 1 base at J; junction bases unmatched: 11. As DNA, the CDR3 is TGTGCCAGTAGTATTAGCCGTCGCGGGACTAGCGGGGTCCAAGAGACCCAGTACTTC. It encodes CASSISRRGTSGVQETQYF.

This chain joins TRBV6-1 and TRBJ2-7; D is ambiguous. The CDR3 spans 12 residues. The V gene lost 7 bases and the J gene lost 4 bases, with 11 bases spanning the gap. Germline V gene lookup returns CDR1 MNHNS and CDR2 SASEGT. CDR3 coding DNA: TGTGCCAGCACGACGCAGACTTACGAGCAGTACTTC. Translating gives CASTTQTYEQYF.

The CDR3 DNA is TGTGCCAGCAGGGCTCGACTAGCGGGTCTTTACGAGCAGTACTTC. Its protein is CASRARLAGLYEQYF. The chain links TRBV28 to TRBJ2-7, with TRBD2 identical over 10 bases. This CDR3 has 15 amino acids. Germline CDR1 and CDR2: MDHEN and SYDVKM. With V trimmed by 6 bases and J by 4 bases, 9 bases remained unmatched.

The chain is built from TRBV5-1 and TRBJ2-5; either TRBD1 or TRBD2 may fit D (5 bases each). This CDR3 region has 15 residues. The germline V gene has CDR1 SGHRS and CDR2 YFSETQ. The germline V and J ends were trimmed by 5 bases and 1 base, with 15 bases remaining between them. CDR3: CASSYRGGGQETQYF. The DNA of the CDR3 is TGCGCCAGCAGTTACCGGGGTGGGGGCCAAGAGACCCAGTACTTC.

Many counts were recorded for this clonotype. The rearrangement links TRBV28 to TRBJ1-2; D uncertain. V lost 5 bases, J lost 5 bases, and 15 bases lay in between. The germline V gene has CDR1 MDHEN and CDR2 SYDVKM. CDR3 length equals 14 residues. CDR3 amino acids: CASSTPAEVYGYTF. DNA of the CDR3: TGTGCCAGCAGTACCCCCGCCGAGGTTTATGGCTACACCTTC.

This clonotype was detected ten times or more. The gene calls are TRBV5-6 and TRBJ1-1, with 7 positions matching TRBD1. The CDR3 is made up of 14 amino acids. Germline V gene data show CDR1 as SGHDT and CDR2 as YYEEEE. The V segment lost 4 bases and the J segment 1 base; nucleotides outside the gene matches: 4. Here the CDR3 DNA reads TGTGCCAGCAGCATCAGGGGGAGGAACACTGAAGCTTTCTTT. Translation: CASSIRGRNTEAFF.

This clonotype was found once. The chain links TRBV6-1 to TRBJ1-1; tentatively, D is TRBD1 (6 bases). V lost 4 bases and J 2 bases, leaving 14 bases between the germline ends. CDR3 size: 15 residues. The germline V gene has CDR1 MNHNS and CDR2 SASEGT. CDR3 residues: CASSARTAGNTEAFF. Here the CDR3 DNA reads TGTGCCAGCAGTGCTCGGACAGCAGGAAACACTGAAGCTTTCTTT.

This clonotype occurred many times. The chain links TRBV25-1 to TRBJ1-2, with D uncertain. V was trimmed by 8 bases and J by 1 base, leaving 11 bases between them. The CDR3 totals 13 residues. CDR1 and CDR2 (germline): MGHDK, SYGVNS. The DNA for the CDR3 is TGTGCCAGCCAGATGACGGGTAACTATGGCTACACCTTC. It encodes CASQMTGNYGYTF.

In this sample, this clonotype turned up many times. The V and J genes are TRBV12-5 and TRBJ2-7; 8 bases are shared with TRBD2. Looked up from germline, CDR1 is LGHNT and CDR2 is FRNRAP. Trimming took 0 bases from V and 5 from J; bases not matched to a gene: 12. The length of the CDR3 is 17 residues. CDR3 region: CASGLVRVAGLGHEQYF. The CDR3 DNA reads as TGTGCTAGTGGTTTGGTAAGGGTAGCGGGGCTTGGTCACGAGCAGTACTTC. The complete variable domain, with remaining parts taken from reference TRBV12-5 and TRBJ2-7, reads DARVTQTPRHKVTEMGQEVTMRCQPILGHNTVFWYRQTMMQGLELLAYFRNRAPLDDSGMPKDRFSAEMPDATLATLKIQPSEPRDSAVYFCASGLVRVAGLGHEQYFGPGTRLTVT.

V gene TRBV6-5 combines with J gene TRBJ2-7; 7 positions match TRBD2. V lost 4 bases to trimming and J lost 2 bases; unmatched junction nucleotides: 8. Germline-derived CDR1 and CDR2 are MNHEY and SVGAGI. The CDR3 consists of 15 residues. CDR3 protein: CASSSLAGETYEQYF. Here the CDR3 DNA reads TGTGCCAGCAGTTCCCTGGCGGGGGAGACCTACGAGCAGTACTTC.

This clonotype came up many times. V gene TRBV5-1 combines with J gene TRBJ1-1, with D perhaps TRBD1 (5 bases). Germline values: CDR1 SGHRS, CDR2 YFSETQ. The CDR3 covers 14 residues. V was clipped by 4 bases and J by 1 base, with 11 bases between them. CDR3 residues: CASSAGTTNTEAFF. CDR3 nucleotide sequence: TGCGCCAGCAGCGCGGGGACCACGAACACTGAAGCTTTCTTT. Full variable domain (missing parts from reference TRBV5-1 and TRBJ1-1): KAGVTQTPRYLIKTRGQQVTLSCSPISGHRSVSWYQQTPGQGLQFLFEYFSETQRNKGNFPGRFSGRQFSNSRSEMNVSTLELGDSALYLCASSAGTTNTEAFFGQGTRLTVV.

This clonotype was picked up many times. The J gene is TRBJ2-5, the V gene TRBV7-3; 7 nucleotides match TRBD2. The germline V gene has CDR1 SGHTA and CDR2 FQGTGA. V lost 2 bases and J lost 5; bases outside the gene matches: 5. The CDR3 runs 14 residues. CDR3: CASSLAGEWETQYF. For the CDR3, the DNA is TGTGCCAGCAGCTTAGCGGGAGAGTGGGAGACCCAGTACTTC.

This clonotype was recorded at least ten times. The DNA of the CDR3 is TGTGCCAGCAGAGGCCGAAAAACCGGGACGGGCTACACCTTC. Translating it yields CASRGRKTGTGYTF. This sequence joins TRBV6-5 and TRBJ1-2; D is possibly TRBD1 (5 bases). Per the germline V gene, CDR1 is MNHEY and CDR2 is SVGAGI. The ends were cut back, 6 bases at V and 8 bases at J, with 19 bases in the middle. The CDR3 extends over 14 amino acids.

This clonotype was seen many times. V gene TRBV5-4 combines with J gene TRBJ2-7; maybe TRBD2 (5 bases). The V end lost 4 bases, the J end lost 2 bases, and 22 bases lay between the germline ends. This CDR3 contains 17 residues. CDR1 SGHNT and CDR2 YYREEE come from the germline V gene (reference sequence). CDR3 DNA: TGTGCCAGCAGCGATGCCGGTCGGAGGAGAGGGACCTACGAGCAGTACTTC. Residues: CASSDAGRRRGTYEQYF.

This clonotype was seen ten or more times. The chain combines TRBV11-2 with TRBJ2-1; D not certain. V was shortened by 4 bases and J by 0 bases, with 13 bases between the two germline ends. CDR1 and CDR2 from the germline V gene are SGHAT and FQNNGV. The CDR3 length is 16 residues. CDR3 in amino acids: CASSSYSWGSYNEQFF. Here the CDR3 DNA reads TGTGCCAGCAGCTCTTACTCTTGGGGCTCCTACAATGAGCAGTTCTTC.